Presented here are 14 T cell receptor beta chains from one specimen sequenced in a study of CD8 T cells in Susac syndrome. An input of about 0.45 to 1 ug of RNA was subjected to reverse transcription using random hexamers. In TCRdb, the immunoSEQ multiplex PCR reads were re-called with MiXCR into one record per CDR3 protein. The sample holds fewer than 140,000 distinct CDR3 sequences, approximately 93% seen once. Sequenced input: CD8+ T cells from PBMCs. Receptors were obtained from a human donor with Susac syndrome.

The chain combines TRBV4-3 with TRBJ1-5; D is uncertain. The CDR3 is made up of 14 amino acids. CDR1 and CDR2 from the germline V gene are LGHNA and YSLEER. V was pared by 1 base and J by 4 bases, with 8 bases between. CDR3 protein: CASSQGRFNQPQHF. CDR3 sequence (DNA): TGCGCCAGCAGCCAAGGACGGTTTAATCAGCCCCAGCATTTT.

V and J are TRBV7-8 and TRBJ1-2; 7 bases are a match to TRBD1. The CDR3 contains 14 residues. The V gene end was trimmed by 5 bases and the J gene end by 4 bases; junction bases not matched to a gene: 7. From germline, CDR1 is SGHVS and CDR2 FQNEAQ. The CDR3, as DNA: TGTGCCAGCAGCGACGACAGGGAGGGCTATGGCTACACCTTC. Translated, it gives CASSDDREGYGYTF.

The chain is built from TRBV7-9 and TRBJ2-7; the D is unclear. There are 13 residues in the CDR3. CDR1 and CDR2 (germline): SEHNR, FQNEAQ (reference sequence). With 3 bases removed from V and 0 bases from J, the gap between germline ends came to 6 bases. The CDR3 nucleotides read TGTGCCAGCAGCTTCGGTCCCTCCTACGAGCAGTACTTC. Amino acids: CASSFGPSYEQYF.

The sample holds one count of this clonotype. V is TRBV20-1 and J is TRBJ2-7, with TRBD2 identical over 7 bases. V lost 0 bases and J lost 3; bases outside the gene matches: 8. The germline gives CDR1 DFQATT, CDR2 SNEGSKA (reference sequence). CDR3 length equals 15 residues. The CDR3 nucleotides read TGCAGTGCTAGAGAAATAGTGGCGGGGGTCTACGAGCAGTACTTC. Its protein is CSAREIVAGVYEQYF.

This clonotype has just one count. This sequence joins TRBV5-1 and TRBJ2-1; D may be TRBD1 or TRBD2 (5 bases each). Germline CDR1 SGHRS, CDR2 YFSETQ. Trimming removed 5 bases at V and 10 bases at J, with 7 bases between. The length of the CDR3 is 10 residues. CDR3 region: CASRGTEQFF. CDR3 DNA: TGCGCCAGCAGGGGGACCGAGCAGTTCTTC.

V usage is TRBV4-1 and J usage is TRBJ1-2; TRBD1 aligns across 10 bases. This CDR3 comprises 16 residues. The trim removed 0 bases at V and 8 bases at J, leaving 9 bases unmatched. CDR1 and CDR2 (germline): MGHRA, YSYEKL. CDR3 amino acids: CASSQDDRQGAWGYTF. The CDR3 DNA sequence: TGCGCCAGCAGCCAAGATGACCGACAGGGGGCTTGGGGCTACACCTTC.

The rearrangement joins TRBV5-1 to TRBJ2-2; D is uncertain. Germline CDR1 is SGHRS and CDR2 is YFSETQ. This CDR3 has 13 amino acids. Trimming took 7 bases from V and 4 from J, leaving 11 bases between them. CDR3 sequence reads: CASVPESTGELFF. For the CDR3, the DNA is TGCGCCAGCGTACCTGAGAGCACCGGGGAGCTGTTTTTT. The full variable domain, with the rest looked up from reference TRBV5-1 and TRBJ2-2, is KAGVTQTPRYLIKTRGQQVTLSCSPISGHRSVSWYQQTPGQGLQFLFEYFSETQRNKGNFPGRFSGRQFSNSRSEMNVSTLELGDSALYLCASVPESTGELFFGEGSRLTVL.

The chain employs TRBV12-3 or TRBV12-4 and TRBJ2-6; D is unresolved. V was shortened by 8 bases and J by 0 bases, with 5 bases between the two germline ends. The CDR3 is made up of 13 amino acids. CDR3 nucleotides: TGTGCCAGCGAGAGCTCTGGGGCCAACGTCCTGACTTTC. Its translation: CASESSGANVLTF.

This clonotype was seen once. The chain employs TRBV25-1 and TRBJ2-1; D is undetermined. This CDR3 has 14 residues. Germline V gene sequence: CDR1 MGHDK, CDR2 SYGVNS. Trimming stripped 0 bases from V and 9 bases from J, with 12 bases between. In nucleotides, the CDR3 is TGTGCCAGCAGTGAATATCGCTCATCCGGTGAGCAGTTCTTC. Its translation is CASSEYRSSGEQFF.

The chain combines TRBV21-1 with TRBJ2-7. TRBV21-1 is a known pseudogene. The CDR3 spans 15 residues. The chain's CDR3 is CASSKETGSPYEQYF. DNA for the CDR3: TGTGCCAGCAGCAAAGAAACAGGGAGCCCCTACGAGCAGTACTTC.

This chain uses TRBV7-9 with TRBJ2-5; D possibly corresponds to TRBD1 (6 bases). The CDR3 sequence is 14 residues long. Germline-derived CDR1 and CDR2 are SEHNR and FQNEAQ (reference sequence). V gave up 4 bases and J gave up 4 bases, with 13 bases separating them. The CDR3 region has the DNA TGTGCCAGCAGCTCAGACGAAGGGGGAGAGACCCAGTACTTC. It specifies CASSSDEGGETQYF.

V is TRBV29-1 and J is TRBJ1-5, with D possibly being TRBD1 (6 bases). With 1 base removed from V and 2 bases from J, the gap between germline ends came to 9 bases. This CDR3 is 14 amino acids long. The V gene's germline CDR1 is SQVTM and CDR2 ANQGSEA. CDR3 loop: CSVEGGGRNQPQHF. DNA for the CDR3: TGCAGCGTTGAAGGAGGGGGACGCAATCAGCCCCAGCATTTT.

V gene TRBV4-1 combines with J gene TRBJ2-3, with D unclear. This CDR3 has 15 amino acids. Germline values: CDR1 MGHRA, CDR2 YSYEKL. The ends were cut back, 0 bases at V and 1 base at J, with 8 bases in the middle. CDR3 protein: CASSQELRGTDTQYF. The CDR3 coding sequence is TGCGCCAGCAGCCAAGAGTTACGTGGCACAGATACGCAGTATTTT.

The chain employs TRBV10-3 and TRBJ2-6; D uncertain. The V end lost 6 bases, the J end lost 0 bases, and 6 bases lay between the germline ends. CDR3 length: 14 amino acids. CDR1 is ENHRY and CDR2 is SYGVKD in the germline V gene. The CDR3 nucleotides are TGTGCCATCAGGCCCGACTCTGGGGCCAACGTCCTGACTTTC. The encoded protein is CAIRPDSGANVLTF.